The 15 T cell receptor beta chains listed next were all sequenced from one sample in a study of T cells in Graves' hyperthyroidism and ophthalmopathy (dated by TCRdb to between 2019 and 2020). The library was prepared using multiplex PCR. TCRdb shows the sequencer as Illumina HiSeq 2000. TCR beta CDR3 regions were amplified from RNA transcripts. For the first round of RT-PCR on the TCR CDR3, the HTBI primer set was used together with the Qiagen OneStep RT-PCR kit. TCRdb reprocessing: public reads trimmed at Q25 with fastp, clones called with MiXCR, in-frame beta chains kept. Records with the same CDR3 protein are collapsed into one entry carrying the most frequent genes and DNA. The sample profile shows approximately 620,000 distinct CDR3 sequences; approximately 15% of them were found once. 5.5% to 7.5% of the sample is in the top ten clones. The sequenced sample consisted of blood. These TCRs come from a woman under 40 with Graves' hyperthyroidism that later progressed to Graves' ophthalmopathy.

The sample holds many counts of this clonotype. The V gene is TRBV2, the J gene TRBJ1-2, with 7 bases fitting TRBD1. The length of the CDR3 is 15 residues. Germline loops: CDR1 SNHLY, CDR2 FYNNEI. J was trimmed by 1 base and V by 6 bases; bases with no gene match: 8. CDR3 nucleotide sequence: TGTGCCAGCAGACAGAGGACAGGAATTAACTATGGCTACACCTTC. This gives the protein CASRQRTGINYGYTF.

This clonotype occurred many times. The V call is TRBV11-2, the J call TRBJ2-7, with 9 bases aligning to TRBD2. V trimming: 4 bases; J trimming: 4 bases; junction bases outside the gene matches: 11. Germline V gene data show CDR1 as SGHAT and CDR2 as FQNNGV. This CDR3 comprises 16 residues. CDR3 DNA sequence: TGTGCCAGCAGCTGGGGAGGTAGCGGGAGTTCGTACGAGCAGTACTTC. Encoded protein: CASSWGGSGSSYEQYF.

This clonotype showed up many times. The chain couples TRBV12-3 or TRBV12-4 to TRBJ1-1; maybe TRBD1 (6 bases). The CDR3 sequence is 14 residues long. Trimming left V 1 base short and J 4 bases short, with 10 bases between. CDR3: CASSLVQGVTEAFF. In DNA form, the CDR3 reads TGTGCCAGCAGTTTAGTACAGGGAGTCACTGAAGCTTTCTTT.

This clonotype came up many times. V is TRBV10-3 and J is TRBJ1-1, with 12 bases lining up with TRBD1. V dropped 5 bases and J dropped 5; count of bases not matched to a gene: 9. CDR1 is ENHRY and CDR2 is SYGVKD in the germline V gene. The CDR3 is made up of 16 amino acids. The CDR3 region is CAISRRDRGQVTEAFF. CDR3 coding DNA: TGTGCCATCAGTAGACGGGACAGGGGGCAGGTGACTGAAGCTTTCTTT.

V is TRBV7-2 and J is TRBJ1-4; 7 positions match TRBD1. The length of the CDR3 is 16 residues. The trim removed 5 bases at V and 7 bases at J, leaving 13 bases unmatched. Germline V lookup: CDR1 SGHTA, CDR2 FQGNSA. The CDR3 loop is CASSLLAGTEGEKLFF. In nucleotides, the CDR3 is TGTGCCAGCAGCCTTCTAGCCGGGACAGAAGGTGAAAAACTGTTTTTT.

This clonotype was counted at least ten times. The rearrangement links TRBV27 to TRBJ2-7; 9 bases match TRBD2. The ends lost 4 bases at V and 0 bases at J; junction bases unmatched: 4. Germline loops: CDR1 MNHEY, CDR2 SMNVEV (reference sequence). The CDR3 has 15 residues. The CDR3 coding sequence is TGTGCCAGCAGTTGGGGGACTAGCAGCTCCTACGAGCAGTACTTC. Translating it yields CASSWGTSSSYEQYF.

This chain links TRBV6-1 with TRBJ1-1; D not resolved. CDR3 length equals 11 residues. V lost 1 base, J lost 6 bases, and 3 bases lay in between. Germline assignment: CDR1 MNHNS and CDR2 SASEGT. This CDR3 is CASSEDPEAFF. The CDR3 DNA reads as TGTGCCAGCAGTGAAGACCCTGAAGCTTTCTTT.

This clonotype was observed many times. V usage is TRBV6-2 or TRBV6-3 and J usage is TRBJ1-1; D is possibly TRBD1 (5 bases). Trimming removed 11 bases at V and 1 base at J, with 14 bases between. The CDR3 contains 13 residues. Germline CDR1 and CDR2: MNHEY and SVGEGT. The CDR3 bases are TGTGCCGGACGATTGGGGGAGAACACTGAAGCTTTCTTT. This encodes CAGRLGENTEAFF.

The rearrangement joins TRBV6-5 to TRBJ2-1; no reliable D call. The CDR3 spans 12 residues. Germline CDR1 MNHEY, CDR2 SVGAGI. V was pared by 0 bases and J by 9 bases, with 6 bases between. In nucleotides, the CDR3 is TGTGCCAGCAGTTACTCGACTGGTGAGCAGTTCTTC. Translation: CASSYSTGEQFF.

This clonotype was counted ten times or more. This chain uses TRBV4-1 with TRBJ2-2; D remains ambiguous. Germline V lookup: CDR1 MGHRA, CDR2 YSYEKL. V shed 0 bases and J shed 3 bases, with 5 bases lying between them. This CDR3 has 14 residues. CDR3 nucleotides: TGCGCCAGCAGCCAAGAACGGTACACCGGGGAGCTGTTTTTT. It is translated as CASSQERYTGELFF.

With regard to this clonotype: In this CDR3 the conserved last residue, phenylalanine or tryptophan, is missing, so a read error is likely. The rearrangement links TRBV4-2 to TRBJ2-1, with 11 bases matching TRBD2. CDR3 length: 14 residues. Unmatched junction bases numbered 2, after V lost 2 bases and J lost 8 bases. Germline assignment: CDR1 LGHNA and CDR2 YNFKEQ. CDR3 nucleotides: TGTGCCAGCAGCCAACTGACTAGCGGGGATGAGCAGTTCCTC. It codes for CASSQLTSGDEQFL.

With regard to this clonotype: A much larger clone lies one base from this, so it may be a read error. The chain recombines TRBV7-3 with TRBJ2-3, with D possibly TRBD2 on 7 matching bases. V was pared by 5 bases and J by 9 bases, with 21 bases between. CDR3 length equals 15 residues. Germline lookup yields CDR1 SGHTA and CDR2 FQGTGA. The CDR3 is CASSPGLVGAGTQYF. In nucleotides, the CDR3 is TGTGCCAGCAGCCCTGGACTAGTGGGGGCGGGCACGCAGTATTTT. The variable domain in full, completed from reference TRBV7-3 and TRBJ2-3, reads GAGVSQTPSNKVTEKGKYVELRCDPISGHTALYWYRQSLGQGPEFLIYFQGTGAADDSGLPNDRFFAVRPEGSVSTLKIQRTERGDSAVYLCASSPGLVGAGTQYFGPGTRLTVL.

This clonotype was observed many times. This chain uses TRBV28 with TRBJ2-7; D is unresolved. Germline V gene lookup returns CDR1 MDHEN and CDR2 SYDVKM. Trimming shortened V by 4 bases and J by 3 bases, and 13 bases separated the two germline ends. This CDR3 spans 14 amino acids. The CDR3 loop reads CASSSRRANYEQYF. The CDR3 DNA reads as TGTGCCAGCAGTTCTAGACGGGCAAACTACGAGCAGTACTTC.

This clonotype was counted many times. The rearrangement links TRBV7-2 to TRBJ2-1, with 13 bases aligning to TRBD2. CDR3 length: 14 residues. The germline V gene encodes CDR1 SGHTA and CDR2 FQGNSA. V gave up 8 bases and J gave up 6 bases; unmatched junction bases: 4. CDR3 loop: CASGWTSGSNEQFF. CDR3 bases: TGTGCCAGCGGCTGGACTAGCGGGAGCAATGAGCAGTTCTTC.

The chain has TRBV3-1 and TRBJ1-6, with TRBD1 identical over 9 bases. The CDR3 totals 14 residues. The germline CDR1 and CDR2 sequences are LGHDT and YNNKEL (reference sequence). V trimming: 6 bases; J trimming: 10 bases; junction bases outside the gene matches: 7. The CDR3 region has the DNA TGTGCCAGCAGGTCAGGGACAGGGCCCTCACCCCTCCACTTT. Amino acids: CASRSGTGPSPLHF.